This T cell receptor beta chain emerged from a study of vaccination effects on CD4 cells after COVID-19. Overall study context: Following the second dose by a median of 72 days, the post-vaccine samples were obtained.

ViraFEST assay sequencing came after antigen-specific CD4+ T cells were expanded with viral peptide pools. Isolating CD4+ T cells followed less than 12 days of culture. Each participant received a vaccine that was either BNT162b2 or mRNA-1273, given as two doses. Produced via immunoSEQ multiplex PCR; TCRdb's table is partial and in-frame only. Counted here are fewer than 80,000 clones, 70% to 85% occurring once; the ten biggest clones make up 1.5% to 1.8%. The germline CDR1 and CDR2 sequences are SNHLY and FYNNEI. V dropped 5 bases and J dropped 9 bases, with 11 bases sitting between them. The CDR3 consists of 13 residues. Study results and caveats: Pronounced clonal contraction occurred in clones induced by infection and by vaccine late after vaccination. From healthy vaccinees, only 1 of 255 vaccine-induced clones also reacted to common cold coronaviruses.

Concerning this clone: What it binds is unknown.

This rearrangement joins TRBV2 to TRBJ1-6; D is uncertain. Sequences were derived from CD4+ T cells from PBMCs cultured with HCoV-229E spike peptides, sampled after COVID-19 vaccination. The sequence came from a human donor who received a COVID-19 vaccine. CDR3 bases: TGTGCCAGCAGTACCCCTCCAGGTTCACCCCTCCACTTT. As protein: CASSTPPGSPLHF. Filled out from reference TRBV2 and TRBJ1-6, the complete variable domain reads EPEVTQTPSHQVTQMGQEVILRCVPISNHLYFYWYRQILGQKVEFLVSFYNNEISEKSEIFDDQFSVERPDGSNFTLKIRSTKLEDSAMYFCASSTPPGSPLHFGNGTRLTVT.